Each of the 26 T cell receptor beta chains below was sequenced from the same sample in a study of T cell repertoires in cytomegalovirus infection. TCRdb recomputed calls from the reads with MiXCR, one row per CDR3 protein. The sample includes 700,000 to 900,000 distinct CDR3 sequences, around 29% of them seen just once. These receptors have no identified antigens. The starting material was cultured CD8+ T cells from PBMCs, obtained from culture after CMV antigen stimulation. These receptors originate from a human donor in good health (CMV status not recorded). Some clones in this sample may be carry-over from other donors' samples.

The chain joins TRBV5-4 to TRBJ2-1, with TRBD2 identical over 10 bases. The CDR3 consists of 15 residues. Germline CDR1 and CDR2: SGHNT and YYREEE (reference sequence). The trim removed 1 base at V and 6 bases at J, leaving 4 bases unmatched. Here the CDR3 reads CASSLRSGGANEQFF. In nucleotides, the CDR3 is TGTGCCAGCAGCTTGAGAAGCGGGGGGGCCAATGAGCAGTTCTTC.

This clonotype turned up a few times. The gene calls are TRBV6-1 and TRBJ2-4; tentatively, D is TRBD1 (5 bases). Germline CDR1 reads MNHNS; CDR2 reads SASEGT. The CDR3 totals 18 residues. Trimming shortened V by 2 bases and J by 3 bases, and 20 bases separated the two germline ends. CDR3 region: CASSETRQPKVDKNIQYF. The CDR3 coding sequence is TGTGCCAGCAGTGAAACACGACAGCCAAAAGTGGACAAAAACATTCAGTACTTC.

The chain combines TRBV5-4 with TRBJ2-3, with 8 bases that match TRBD1. This CDR3 spans 13 amino acids. V was clipped by 4 bases and J by 5 bases; unmatched bases: 3. Germline loops: CDR1 SGHNT, CDR2 YYREEE (reference sequence). Written as DNA, the CDR3 is TGTGCCAGCAGCACGGACAGGGAAGATACGCAGTATTTT. It translates to CASSTDREDTQYF. The whole variable domain, filled in from reference TRBV5-4 and TRBJ2-3, reads ETGVTQSPTHLIKTRGQQVTLRCSSQSGHNTVSWYQQALGQGPQFIFQYYREEENGRGNFPPRFSGLQFPNYSSELNVNALELDDSALYLCASSTDREDTQYFGPGTRLTVL.

The sample holds many counts of this clonotype. V gene TRBV7-9 combines with J gene TRBJ1-1; possible D gene TRBD1, 6 bases. The CDR3 runs 16 residues. Trimming stripped 5 bases from V and 0 bases from J, with 16 bases between. Per germline, CDR1 SEHNR and CDR2 FQNEAQ (reference sequence). DNA of the CDR3: TGTGCCAGCAGCACCCAGGCGGACAGTCTGAACACTGAAGCTTTCTTT. This sequence encodes CASSTQADSLNTEAFF.

The chain links TRBV10-3 to TRBJ2-1, with TRBD1 matching 12 bases. The germline V gene has CDR1 ENHRY and CDR2 SYGVKD. The CDR3 has 21 amino acids. After removal of 2 bases from V and 5 bases from J, the junction contained 19 bases not matched to a gene. CDR3 nucleotide sequence: TGTGCCATCAGTGAGACCCTACCGGGACAGGGGGCTAAGTTAGTACACAATGAGCAGTTCTTC. It specifies CAISETLPGQGAKLVHNEQFF.

The chain has TRBV7-6 and TRBJ2-7; TRBD1 is a possible D gene (7 bases). CDR3 length: 15 amino acids. Germline V gene sequence: CDR1 SGHVS, CDR2 FNYEAQ. Trimming stripped 4 bases from V and 2 bases from J, with 15 bases between. In DNA, the CDR3 is TGTGCCAGCAGCTCGGGGGACAGTAGCACCTACGAGCAGTACTTC. It encodes CASSSGDSSTYEQYF.

There are a few counts of this clonotype. The chain combines TRBV27 with TRBJ1-2, with TRBD1 matching 7 bases. Germline lookup yields CDR1 MNHEY and CDR2 SMNVEV (reference sequence). There are 14 residues in the CDR3. With 3 bases clipped from V and 7 bases from J, the junction kept 8 bases outside the gene matches. The CDR3 loop reads CASSLVGGVTGYTF. The CDR3 nucleotides are TGTGCCAGCAGTTTGGTAGGGGGCGTAACTGGCTACACCTTC.

This clonotype was picked up a small number of times. The chain recombines TRBV15 with TRBJ2-1, with 9 bases aligning to TRBD1. V trimming: 3 bases; J trimming: 4 bases; junction bases outside the gene matches: 4. The CDR3 is made up of 15 amino acids. CDR1 and CDR2 (germline): LNHNV, YYDKDF (reference sequence). CDR3 sequence reads: CATSSDRGIYNEQFF. CDR3 bases: TGTGCCACCAGCAGCGACAGGGGGATTTACAATGAGCAGTTCTTC.

A few counts support this clonotype. The chain joins TRBV6-5 to TRBJ2-2; the match to TRBD1 covers 7 bases. CDR1 is MNHEY and CDR2 is SVGAGI in the germline V gene. The trim removed 5 bases at V and 3 bases at J, leaving 6 bases unmatched. The CDR3 is 15 residues long. This CDR3 reads CASSPPTGYTGELFF. DNA of the CDR3: TGTGCCAGCAGTCCGCCGACAGGGTACACCGGGGAGCTGTTTTTT.

In its sample, this clonotype was seen a few times. The CDR3 loop reads CATIVSGISGYGYTF. The CDR3 nucleotides read TGTGCCACCATTGTCTCTGGCATCTCAGGCTATGGCTACACCTTC. This chain connects TRBV12-3 or TRBV12-4 to TRBJ1-2; D remains unclear. Trimming took off 10 bases at V and 4 bases at J, with 22 bases between the two ends. The CDR3 spans 15 residues.

This clonotype was seen a few times. The V gene is TRBV19, the J gene TRBJ1-2; D is possibly TRBD1 (5 bases). CDR3 length: 11 residues. Trimming pared 7 bases from V and 3 bases from J, leaving 6 bases between. The germline V gene has CDR1 LNHDA and CDR2 SQIVND (reference sequence). The CDR3 DNA reads as TGTGCCAGTATGGGGGACTATGGCTACACCTTC. It codes for CASMGDYGYTF.

This clonotype was seen more than once but under ten times. This chain connects TRBV12-3 or TRBV12-4 to TRBJ2-7; D unclear. Trimming stripped 6 bases from V and 3 bases from J, with 12 bases between. The CDR3 runs 13 residues. CDR3 nucleotide sequence: TGTGCCAGCAGCCCTGGAATCAACTACGAGCAGTACGTC. It encodes CASSPGINYEQYV.

This clonotype showed up just a few times. The rearrangement links TRBV6-5 to TRBJ2-7, with 7 bases that match TRBD1. V dropped 6 bases and J dropped 3; count of bases not matched to a gene: 8. The CDR3 is 14 amino acids. CDR1 is MNHEY, CDR2 SVGAGI, per germline. The CDR3 nucleotides read TGTGCCAGCAGCCCAGGGACAGCCCTCTACGAGCAGTACGTC. It specifies CASSPGTALYEQYV.

This clonotype was counted between two and nine times. The rearrangement joins TRBV6-5 to TRBJ1-1; maybe TRBD1 (6 bases). The length of the CDR3 is 15 residues. The germline V and J ends were trimmed by 2 bases and 5 bases, with 15 bases remaining between them. Germline V gives CDR1 MNHEY, CDR2 SVGAGI. Here the CDR3 reads CASSYGGGGGTEAFF. Here the CDR3 DNA reads TGTGCCAGCAGTTACGGGGGGGGCGGGGGGACTGAAGCTTTCTTT.

This clonotype occurred a few times. This chain uses TRBV5-5 with TRBJ2-7; no clear D gene. CDR1 and CDR2 from the germline V gene are SGHKS and YYEKEE (reference sequence). CDR3 length equals 14 residues. Trimming stripped 2 bases from V and 3 bases from J, with 12 bases between. This CDR3 is CASSFVSDGYEQYF. CDR3 in DNA: TGTGCCAGCAGCTTCGTTTCGGACGGCTACGAGCAGTACTTC. The whole variable domain, remainder taken from reference TRBV5-5 and TRBJ2-7, is DAGVTQSPTHLIKTRGQQVTLRCSPISGHKSVSWYQQVLGQGPQFIFQYYEKEERGRGNFPDRFSARQFPNYSSELNVNALLLGDSALYLCASSFVSDGYEQYFGPGTRLTVT.

The genes are TRBV5-8 and TRBJ2-5; 9 positions agree with TRBD1. The CDR3 has 15 residues. The V segment lost 1 base and the J segment 4 bases; nucleotides outside the gene matches: 5. The germline V gene has CDR1 SGHTS and CDR2 YDEGEE. CDR3 nucleotides: TGTGCCAGCAGCTTGCAGGGGACAGGGCTAGAGACCCAGTACTTC. Amino acid sequence: CASSLQGTGLETQYF.

This clonotype was seen more than once but under ten times. The rearrangement links TRBV6-5 to TRBJ2-5; TRBD1 aligns across 7 bases. The CDR3 consists of 14 residues. Germline loops: CDR1 MNHEY, CDR2 SVGAGI. V shed 6 bases and J 4 bases; nucleotides not matched to a gene: 8. Here the CDR3 reads CASSPGGMGETQYF. The CDR3 bases are TGTGCCAGCAGCCCAGGGGGAATGGGAGAGACCCAGTACTTC.

This clonotype has at least ten counts. The rearrangement uses TRBV19 and TRBJ2-1; 11 nucleotides align to TRBD2. CDR3 length: 15 residues. Germline trimming cut 6 bases from V and 2 bases from J; bases unmatched to any gene: 3. Looked up from germline, CDR1 is LNHDA and CDR2 is SQIVND (reference sequence). CDR3 DNA: TGTGCCAGTAGCTCGACTAGCGGGGCCTACAATGAGCAGTTCTTC. Translating gives CASSSTSGAYNEQFF.

Remarks on this clonotype: A much bigger clone sits one base away, suggesting this may be a read error. The chain combines TRBV6-8 with TRBJ2-3; 9 nucleotides align to TRBD2. Germline lookup yields CDR1 MNHGY and CDR2 SAAAGT. CDR3 size: 18 residues. The CDR3 region is CASRYSWRGGLSVDTQYF. The CDR3 DNA is TGTGCCAGCAGGTACTCTTGGCGGGGGGGTCTTAGCGTAGATACGCAGTATTTT.

V is TRBV27 and J is TRBJ1-1, with a possible D match to TRBD1 (6 bases). Between the trimmed V and J ends, which lost 6 bases and 0 bases, there was a span of 11 bases. This CDR3 spans 14 amino acids. CDR1 is MNHEY and CDR2 is SMNVEV in the germline V gene (reference sequence). The CDR3 DNA sequence: TGTGCCAGCAGGAAAACAGGGCTGAACACTGAAGCTTTCTTT. It translates to CASRKTGLNTEAFF.

The chain employs TRBV19 and TRBJ1-1; weak D call: TRBD1 (5 bases). Germline V gene data show CDR1 as LNHDA and CDR2 as SQIVND (reference sequence). Between the trimmed V and J ends, which lost 7 bases and 4 bases, there was a span of 13 bases. The CDR3 consists of 13 residues. DNA of the CDR3: TGTGCCAGTAATTTGGGGGGGGGCACTGAAGCTTTCTTT. It translates to CASNLGGGTEAFF.

This clonotype has a handful of counts. The chain couples TRBV9 to TRBJ1-1; 8 bases match TRBD1. The germline V gene encodes CDR1 SGDLS and CDR2 YYNGEE. The CDR3 is made up of 13 amino acids. V trimming: 7 bases; J trimming: 6 bases; junction bases outside the gene matches: 8. Here the CDR3 DNA reads TGTGCCAGCGGGGACAGGCATACCCCTGAAGCTTTCTTT. It yields the protein CASGDRHTPEAFF.

In its sample, this clonotype was seen a few times. The rearrangement uses TRBV7-9 and TRBJ1-4; D is unresolved. Trimming stripped 1 base from V and 8 bases from J, with 14 bases between. This CDR3 comprises 15 residues. The germline CDR1 and CDR2 sequences are SEHNR and FQNEAQ (reference sequence). The CDR3 here is CASSLEGLTWEKLFF. The DNA of the CDR3 is TGTGCCAGCAGCTTAGAGGGCCTTACTTGGGAAAAACTGTTTTTT.

A remark on this clonotype: A junction boundary mismatches the germline segment, possibly from a read error. V usage is TRBV6-6 and J usage is TRBJ1-4, with D tentatively TRBD1 (5 bases). Looked up from germline, CDR1 is MNHNY and CDR2 is SVGAGI (reference sequence). This CDR3 has 14 residues. The CDR3 DNA sequence: TGTGTCAGCAGGGAGACAGCAACTAATGAAAAACTGTTTTTT. Amino acids: CVSRETATNEKLFF.

This chain connects TRBV20-1 to TRBJ2-2; 7 nucleotides agree with TRBD2. In germline, CDR1 is DFQATT, CDR2 SNEGSKA (reference sequence). Trimming took 5 bases from V and 1 from J; bases not matched to a gene: 13. CDR3 length: 17 amino acids. CDR3 in DNA: TGCAGTGCTTCCATGATCGCACCGGGGGGGAACACCGGGGAGCTGTTTTTT. This encodes CSASMIAPGGNTGELFF.

The chain recombines TRBV4-3 with TRBJ1-4; D unclear. The germline V gene has CDR1 LGHNA and CDR2 YSLEER. V was pared by 0 bases and J by 0 bases, with 8 bases between. The CDR3 contains 16 residues. Written as DNA, the CDR3 is TGCGCCAGCAGCCAAGAGTTGAGACCAACTAATGAAAAACTGTTTTTT. It translates to CASSQELRPTNEKLFF.